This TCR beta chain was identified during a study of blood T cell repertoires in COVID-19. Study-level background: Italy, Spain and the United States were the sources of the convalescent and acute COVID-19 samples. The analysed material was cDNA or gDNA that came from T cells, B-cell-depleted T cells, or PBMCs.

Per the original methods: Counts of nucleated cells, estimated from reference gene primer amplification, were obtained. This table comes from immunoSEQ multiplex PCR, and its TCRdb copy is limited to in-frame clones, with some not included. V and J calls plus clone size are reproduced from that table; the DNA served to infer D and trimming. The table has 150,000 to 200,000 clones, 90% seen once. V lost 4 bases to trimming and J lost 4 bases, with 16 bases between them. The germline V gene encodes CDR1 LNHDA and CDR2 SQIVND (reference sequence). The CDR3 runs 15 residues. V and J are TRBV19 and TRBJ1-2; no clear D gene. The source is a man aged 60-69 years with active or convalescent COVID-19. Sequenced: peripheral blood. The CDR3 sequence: CASSTQILQIYGYTF. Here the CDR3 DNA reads TGTGCCAGTAGTACACAGATTTTGCAAATCTATGGCTACACCTTC.